This entry features one TCR beta chain sequence. This sample stems from a study of blood T cell repertoires in COVID-19. Study background: Researchers got acute and convalescent COVID-19 samples from the United States, Italy and Spain.

CDR3 length equals 13 residues. Per the germline V gene, CDR1 is ENHRY and CDR2 is SYGVKD. V lost 2 bases and J lost 4, with 8 bases in between. Participants were aged roughly 18 to 100 years from 24 US areas. Measured with immunoSEQ multiplex PCR; TCRdb has only the in-frame clones, and not every one. The sample consists of about 200,000 clones, roughly four fifths of them appearing once. The receptor comes from a middle-aged man who had recovered from COVID-19. Source material: PBMCs or T cells enriched from blood (not recorded which). This chain uses TRBV10-3 with TRBJ1-2; no clear D gene. The CDR3 is CAISEGQTYGYTF. In DNA, the CDR3 is TGTGCCATCAGTGAGGGGCAGACCTATGGCTACACCTTC.